The source of this T cell receptor beta chain is a study of cytotoxic CD8 clonotypes in ibrutinib-treated CLL. General study findings and limits: Clonality, elevated at ibrutinib response, dropped back toward baseline at progression. Measured clonality at baseline was greater than in age-matched healthy donors and tracked with circulating CD8+ T-cell counts.

The protocol was immunoSEQ multiplex PCR, while the TCRdb copy is restricted to in-frame clones and leaves out a portion. The profile covers about 160,000 clones, with roughly 86% appearing a single time and over 2% taken by the ten largest. Looked up from germline, CDR1 is PRHDT and CDR2 is FYEKMQ (reference sequence). The junction had 6 bases not matched to a gene; V was cut back by 5 bases and J by 11 bases. The CDR3 loop spans 14 amino acids. A note on this clone: Its antigen is unidentified.

The sequence derives from a human donor with chronic lymphocytic leukemia. The genes are TRBV13 and TRBJ2-1, with 13 bases fitting TRBD2. The sequencing used PBMCs, collected after 12 months of ibrutinib treatment. DNA of the CDR3: TGTGCCAGCAGCACCCGGACTAGCGGGGGCCAGCAGTTCTTC. Protein: CASSTRTSGGQQFF.